Below are 22 T cell receptor beta chains sequenced from a single sample in a study of blood T cell repertoires in COVID-19. Assay used: immunoSEQ multiplex PCR; TCRdb lists only in-frame clones, some missing. Among 260,000 or so clones listed, 85% were seen once. The specimen was PBMCs or T cells enriched from blood (not recorded which). These receptor sequences come from a woman between 50 and 59 years old who had recovered from COVID-19.

The chain employs TRBV11-2 and TRBJ2-7; TRBD2 matches at 16 bases. Germline CDR1 and CDR2: SGHAT and FQNNGV. V was clipped by 5 bases and J by 5 bases; unmatched bases: 6. The length of the CDR3 is 16 residues. CDR3 sequence: CASSTLGLAGGNEQYF. The CDR3 coding sequence is TGTGCCAGCAGCACCCTGGGACTAGCGGGAGGGAACGAGCAGTACTTC. Looking up the rest from reference TRBV11-2 and TRBJ2-7 gives the full variable domain: EAGVAQSPRYKIIEKRQSVAFWCNPISGHATLYWYQQILGQGPKLLIQFQNNGVVDDSQLPKDRFSAERLKGVDSTLKIQPAKLEDSAVYLCASSTLGLAGGNEQYFGPGTRLTVT.

The gene calls are TRBV12-5 and TRBJ1-5, with D hard to call. From germline, CDR1 is LGHNT and CDR2 FRNRAP. The CDR3 sequence is 17 residues long. Trimming left V 6 bases short and J 0 bases short, with 18 bases between. CDR3: CASGLGLGLASNQPQHF. The DNA of the CDR3 is TGTGCTAGTGGACTAGGACTCGGACTCGCTAGCAATCAGCCCCAGCATTTT.

The chain employs TRBV18 and TRBJ2-4, with 9 nucleotides matching TRBD2. The CDR3 is made up of 15 amino acids. Germline CDR1 KGHSH, CDR2 LQKENI. V shed 3 bases, J shed 7 bases, and the junction held 7 bases outside the gene matches. DNA for the CDR3: TGTGCCAGCTCACCCTTGAGCGGGAGGCATAACATTCAGTACTTC. Its translation is CASSPLSGRHNIQYF.

The chain recombines TRBV5-1 with TRBJ1-4; 9 bases are shared with TRBD1. Germline V gives CDR1 SGHRS, CDR2 YFSETQ. V trimming: 5 bases; J trimming: 7 bases; junction bases outside the gene matches: 6. The CDR3 runs to 14 residues. Written as DNA, the CDR3 is TGCGCCAGCAGAGACGGGACAGGGATTGAAAAACTGTTTTTT. Its translation: CASRDGTGIEKLFF.

The CDR3 sequence is CATTGGLGFYNEQFF. DNA for the CDR3: TGTGCCACGACAGGAGGACTGGGTTTCTACAATGAGCAGTTCTTC. The rearrangement links TRBV6-5 to TRBJ2-1, with D possibly matching TRBD1 (6 bases). Looked up from germline, CDR1 is MNHEY and CDR2 is SVGAGI. V dropped 10 bases and J dropped 3 bases, with 19 bases sitting between them. The CDR3 runs 15 residues.

CDR3 DNA sequence: TGCAGTGCTAGTCCCGGGACAGGGCTCTATGGCTACACCTTC. Translated, it gives CSASPGTGLYGYTF. The rearrangement links TRBV20-1 to TRBJ1-2; 9 nucleotides match TRBD1. The CDR3 runs 14 residues. Germline CDR1 is DFQATT and CDR2 is SNEGSKA (reference sequence). Trimming took 3 bases from V and 4 from J; bases not matched to a gene: 6.

The rearrangement links TRBV6-2 or TRBV6-3 to TRBJ2-1; D not resolved. CDR1 is MNHEY, CDR2 SVGEGT, per germline. This CDR3 contains 12 residues. The V end was cut by 2 bases, the J end by 4 bases, with 3 bases between. The CDR3 is CASSYPYNEQFF. The CDR3 DNA is TGTGCCAGCAGTTACCCGTACAATGAGCAGTTCTTC.

The V call is TRBV5-1, the J call TRBJ1-4; D is ambiguous. V was clipped by 0 bases and J by 9 bases, with 9 bases between them. The germline CDR1 and CDR2 sequences are SGHRS and YFSETQ. This CDR3 has 13 amino acids. CDR3 DNA: TGCGCCAGCAGCTTGGTTGGGAGCCAAAAACTGTTTTTT. It yields the protein CASSLVGSQKLFF.

CDR3 amino acids: CAATENTEAFF. In DNA form, the CDR3 reads TGTGCCGCGACAGAGAACACTGAAGCTTTCTTT. V usage is TRBV19 and J usage is TRBJ1-1; TRBD1 might be the D (5 bases). The germline gives CDR1 LNHDA, CDR2 SQIVND (reference sequence). Trimming removed 11 bases from V and 1 base from J, with 8 bases in between. This CDR3 has 11 residues. Full variable domain (outside the CDR3, taken from reference TRBV19 and TRBJ1-1): DGGITQSPKYLFRKEGQNVTLSCEQNLNHDAMYWYRQDPGQGLRLIYYSQIVNDFQKGDIAEGYSVSREKKESFPLTVTSAQKNPTAFYLCAATENTEAFFGQGTRLTVV.

Only a few counts were recorded for this clone. The chain carries TRBV4-1 and TRBJ2-7; TRBD2 matches at 16 bases. The CDR3 contains 16 residues. After removal of 3 bases from V and 2 bases from J, the junction contained 1 base not matched to a gene. Germline CDR1 is MGHRA and CDR2 is YSYEKL. The CDR3 coding sequence is TGCGCCAGCAGCCAGGGACTAGCGGGAGGGACCTACGAGCAGTACTTC. Translating gives CASSQGLAGGTYEQYF.

Concerning this clone: Germline is not matched at one junction end, which may reflect a read error. The V gene is TRBV28, the J gene TRBJ1-6; no clear D. The CDR3 is 12 amino acids. Per the germline V gene, CDR1 is MDHEN and CDR2 is SYDVKM. CDR3 sequence (DNA): TGTGCCAGCCGGTCCTATTATTCACCCCTCCACTTT. It is translated as CASRSYYSPLHF.

The chain recombines TRBV2 with TRBJ2-1, with 8 bases identical to TRBD1. Losses at the gene ends were 2 bases for V and 8 bases for J; bases not matched to a gene: 8. The CDR3 runs 15 residues. In germline, CDR1 is SNHLY, CDR2 FYNNEI. CDR3 loop: CASSEIRTGRDEQFF. The DNA for the CDR3 is TGTGCCAGCAGTGAAATCCGGACAGGGCGCGATGAGCAGTTCTTC.

The chain is built from TRBV29-1 and TRBJ2-7, with 7 bases that match TRBD1. The V and J ends lost 6 bases and 9 bases, in that order; junction bases with no gene match: 11. Germline V gene sequence: CDR1 SQVTM, CDR2 ANQGSEA. The CDR3 consists of 12 residues. CDR3 loop: CSVSTGLYGQYF. CDR3 DNA: TGCAGCGTCTCGACAGGGTTGTATGGGCAGTACTTC.

J is TRBJ2-7 and V is TRBV27; D is possibly TRBD2 (6 bases). CDR3 size: 14 residues. In germline, CDR1 is MNHEY, CDR2 SMNVEV (reference sequence). V was trimmed by 2 bases and J by 0 bases, leaving 8 bases between them. The CDR3 loop reads CASSLRGASYEQYF. The DNA of the CDR3 is TGTGCCAGCAGTTTACGCGGGGCCTCCTACGAGCAGTACTTC.

This rearrangement joins TRBV10-3 to TRBJ1-3; perhaps TRBD1 as D (6 bases). Germline values: CDR1 ENHRY, CDR2 SYGVKD. V shed 6 bases and J shed 0 bases, with 15 bases lying between them. CDR3 length equals 16 residues. The CDR3 DNA reads TGTGCCATCAGACCCGGACAGTCTTACTCTGGAAACACCATATATTTT. Amino acid sequence: CAIRPGQSYSGNTIYF.

This chain joins TRBV28 and TRBJ1-1, with 8 bases identical to TRBD1. CDR1 and CDR2 from the germline V gene are MDHEN and SYDVKM. The CDR3 runs 14 residues. The ends lost 4 bases at V and 4 bases at J; junction bases unmatched: 5. CDR3 in DNA: TGTGCCAGCAGTTCCTACAGGGGGGTCACTGAAGCTTTCTTT. This gives the protein CASSSYRGVTEAFF.

This chain links TRBV5-1 with TRBJ2-5; 9 bases are shared with TRBD1. The germline CDR1 and CDR2 sequences are SGHRS and YFSETQ. V trimming: 4 bases; J trimming: 5 bases; junction bases outside the gene matches: 9. The CDR3 covers 15 residues. The CDR3 nucleotides are TGCGCCAGCAGCCCCCACAGGGGGCGAGGGGAGACCCAGTACTTC. Its protein product is CASSPHRGRGETQYF.

This clone was seen a single time. The chain links TRBV7-9 to TRBJ2-3; 8 positions match TRBD1. This CDR3 is 17 amino acids long. Germline V gives CDR1 SEHNR, CDR2 FQNEAQ (reference sequence). With V trimmed by 3 bases and J by 2 bases, 10 bases remained unmatched. The DNA for the CDR3 is TGTGCCAGCAGCTTCCCGATGACAGGGGTCATCACAGATACGCAGTATTTT. This translates into CASSFPMTGVITDTQYF.

The chain employs TRBV1 and TRBJ1-2; TRBD1, the table's D call, lacks a check against the DNA. TRBV1 is annotated as a pseudogene. This CDR3 is 16 amino acids long. DNA of the CDR3: TGCACCAGCAGCCAAGATGGTCCGGGACAGAACTATGGCTACACCTTC. This gives the protein CTSSQDGPGQNYGYTF.

This chain links TRBV6-2 or TRBV6-3 with TRBJ1-1, with 8 bases matching TRBD1. CDR1 is MNHEY, CDR2 SVGEGT, per germline. CDR3 length: 15 residues. V shed 5 bases, J shed 1 base, and the junction held 6 bases outside the gene matches. The CDR3 spells CASSVHGQGNTEAFF. The CDR3 DNA is TGTGCCAGCAGTGTCCACGGACAGGGGAACACTGAAGCTTTCTTT.

This clone was counted once. The chain combines TRBV25-1 with TRBJ2-5, with D possibly being TRBD1 (5 bases). CDR1 and CDR2 from the germline V gene are MGHDK and SYGVNS. The length of the CDR3 is 14 residues. V was trimmed by 2 bases and J by 4 bases, leaving 11 bases between them. CDR3 bases: TGTGCCAGCAGTGAAAACAGGTTTTTAGAGACCCAGTACTTC. Its translation: CASSENRFLETQYF.

This clone was recorded a few times. The chain employs TRBV11-3 and TRBJ1-3; D remains ambiguous. Between the trimmed V and J ends, which lost 5 bases and 0 bases, there was a span of 11 bases. The CDR3 totals 15 residues. Germline V gives CDR1 SGHNT, CDR2 YENEEA. The chain's CDR3 is CASSLASSSGNTIYF. As DNA, the CDR3 is TGTGCCAGCAGCCTAGCATCCAGCTCTGGAAACACCATATATTTT.